This T cell receptor (beta chain) was sequenced in a study of blood T cell repertoires in COVID-19. Some clones are missing from TCRdb's copy, which holds only in-frame ones; the method was immunoSEQ multiplex PCR. Of around 250,000 clones listed, 80% to 85% are singletons. The ends were cut back, 5 bases at V and 8 bases at J, with 15 bases in the middle. Germline CDR1 reads GTSNPN; CDR2 reads SVGIG (reference sequence). The CDR3 is made up of 12 amino acids. In its sample, this clone was seen a few times. This receptor was taken from a man over 45 with active or convalescent COVID-19. The chain links TRBV30 to TRBJ1-2, with D perhaps TRBD1 (5 bases). Sequencing was done on a sample of peripheral blood. CDR3 DNA sequence: TGTGCCTGGTCCTATGTGGGGGGAGGCTACACCTTC. It specifies CAWSYVGGGYTF.